The TCR beta chain described here comes from a study of blood T cell repertoires in COVID-19. Overall study context: Whether acute or convalescent, the COVID-19 samples came from the United States, Italy and Spain. PBMCs, B-cell-depleted T cells, or T cells provided the cDNA or gDNA that made up the material.

CDR3 length: 14 residues. Per germline, CDR1 MDHEN and CDR2 SYDVKM. In this sample, this clone turned up once. The germline gene is not matched at one end of the junction; a read error may be the cause. In the source study's methods: The assay estimated nucleated cells by amplifying reference gene primers. TCRdb keeps only in-frame clones here, not all; method: immunoSEQ multiplex PCR. Clone size and the V and J calls come from that table; the DNA yielded D and trimming. This repertoire shows fewer than 400,000 clones, 85% found once; its top ten account for 3.5% to 4%. The source material was peripheral blood. The chain employs TRBV28 and TRBJ1-4, with D maybe TRBD1 (5 bases). This receptor was identified in a woman under 30 with acute or convalescent COVID-19. CDR3 in amino acids: CVSSVDSFNEKLFF. The DNA for the CDR3 is TGTGTCAGCAGCGTTGACAGCTTTAATGAAAAACTGTTTTTT. Combining the CDR3 with reference TRBV28 and TRBJ1-4 gives the whole variable domain DVKVTQSSRYLVKRTGEKVFLECVQDMDHENMFWYRQDPGLGLRLIYFSYDVKMKEKGDIPEGYSVSREKKERFSLILESASTNQTSMYLCVSSVDSFNEKLFFGSGTQLSVL.